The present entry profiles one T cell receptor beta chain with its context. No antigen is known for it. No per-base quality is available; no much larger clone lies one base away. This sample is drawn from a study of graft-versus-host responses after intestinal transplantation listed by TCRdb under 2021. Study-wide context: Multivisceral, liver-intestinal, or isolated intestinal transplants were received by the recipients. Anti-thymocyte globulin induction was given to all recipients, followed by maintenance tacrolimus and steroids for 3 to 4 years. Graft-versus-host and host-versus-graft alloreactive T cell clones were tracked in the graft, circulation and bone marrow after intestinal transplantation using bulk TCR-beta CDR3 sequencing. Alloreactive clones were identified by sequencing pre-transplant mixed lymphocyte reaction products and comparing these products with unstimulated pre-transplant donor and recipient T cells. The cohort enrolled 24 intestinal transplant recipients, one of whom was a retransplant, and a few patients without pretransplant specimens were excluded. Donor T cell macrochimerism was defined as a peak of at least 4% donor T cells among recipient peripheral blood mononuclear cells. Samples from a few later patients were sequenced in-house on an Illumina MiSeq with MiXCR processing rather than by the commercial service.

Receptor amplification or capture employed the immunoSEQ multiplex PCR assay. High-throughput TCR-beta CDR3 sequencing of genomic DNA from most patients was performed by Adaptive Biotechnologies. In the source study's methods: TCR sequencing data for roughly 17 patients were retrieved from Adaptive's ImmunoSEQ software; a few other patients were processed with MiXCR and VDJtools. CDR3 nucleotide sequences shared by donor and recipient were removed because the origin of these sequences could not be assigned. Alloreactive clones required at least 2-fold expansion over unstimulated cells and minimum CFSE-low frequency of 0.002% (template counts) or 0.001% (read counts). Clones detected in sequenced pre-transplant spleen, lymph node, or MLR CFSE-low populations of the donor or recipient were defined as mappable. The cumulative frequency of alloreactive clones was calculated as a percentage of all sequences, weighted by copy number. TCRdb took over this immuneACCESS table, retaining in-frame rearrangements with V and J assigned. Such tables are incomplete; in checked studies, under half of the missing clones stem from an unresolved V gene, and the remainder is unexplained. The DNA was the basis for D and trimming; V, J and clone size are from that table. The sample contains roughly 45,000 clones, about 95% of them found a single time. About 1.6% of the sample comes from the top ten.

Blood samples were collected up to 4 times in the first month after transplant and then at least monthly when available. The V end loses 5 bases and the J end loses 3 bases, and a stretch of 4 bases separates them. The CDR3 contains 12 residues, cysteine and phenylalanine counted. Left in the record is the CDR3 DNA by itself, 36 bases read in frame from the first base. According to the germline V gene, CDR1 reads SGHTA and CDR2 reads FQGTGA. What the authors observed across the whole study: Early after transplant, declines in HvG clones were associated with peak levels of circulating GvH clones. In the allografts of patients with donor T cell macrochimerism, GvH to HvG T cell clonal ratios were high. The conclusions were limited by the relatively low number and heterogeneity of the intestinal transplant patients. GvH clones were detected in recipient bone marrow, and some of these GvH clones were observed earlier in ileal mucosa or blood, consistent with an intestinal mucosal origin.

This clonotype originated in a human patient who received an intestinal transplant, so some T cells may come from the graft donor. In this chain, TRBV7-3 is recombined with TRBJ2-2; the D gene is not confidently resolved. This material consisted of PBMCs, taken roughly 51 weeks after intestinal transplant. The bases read TGTGCCAGCAGCAAATACACCGGGGAGCTGTTTTTT. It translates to CASSKYTGELFF. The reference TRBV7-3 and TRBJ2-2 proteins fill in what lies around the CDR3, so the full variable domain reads GAGVSQTPSNKVTEKGKYVELRCDPISGHTALYWYRQSLGQGPEFLIYFQGTGAADDSGLPNDRFFAVRPEGSVSTLKIQRTERGDSAVYLCASSKYTGELFFGEGSRLTVL.